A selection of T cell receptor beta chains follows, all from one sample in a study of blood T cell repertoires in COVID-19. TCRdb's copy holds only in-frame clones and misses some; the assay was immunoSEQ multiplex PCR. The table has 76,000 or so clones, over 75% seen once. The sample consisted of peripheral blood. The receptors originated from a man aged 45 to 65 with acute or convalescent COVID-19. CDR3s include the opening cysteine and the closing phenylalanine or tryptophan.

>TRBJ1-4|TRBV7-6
CASSLEGGLGEKLFF
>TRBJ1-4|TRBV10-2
CASSFDRGEKLFF
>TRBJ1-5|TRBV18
CASSYRPGEGNQPQHF
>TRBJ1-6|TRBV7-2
CASIQGQNNSPLHF
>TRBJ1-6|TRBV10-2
CASKLDRGGYSPLHF
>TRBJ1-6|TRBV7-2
CASSLGQGGNSPLHF
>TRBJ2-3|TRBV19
CATTNRGTVSVGGTDTQYF
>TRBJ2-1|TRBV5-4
CASSLEAGPRHEQFF
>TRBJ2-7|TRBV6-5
CASSYSAGSPYEQYF
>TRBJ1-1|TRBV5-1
CASSIRQGKNTEAFF
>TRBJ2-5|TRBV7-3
CASSRLAGLQETQYF
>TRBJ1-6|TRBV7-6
CASSPRQGQAHYSPLHF
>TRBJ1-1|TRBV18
CASRDSNTEAFF
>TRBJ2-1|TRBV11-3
CASSLDFNYNEQFF
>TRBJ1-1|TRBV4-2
CASSQDSGQGNTEAFF
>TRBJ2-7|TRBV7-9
CASSLGLISYEQYF
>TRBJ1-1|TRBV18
CASSPLQGAATEAFF
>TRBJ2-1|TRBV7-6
CASSLGTSGIYNEQFF
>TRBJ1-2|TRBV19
CASTKTGTGTYGYTF
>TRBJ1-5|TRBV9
CASSPGQGDQPQHF
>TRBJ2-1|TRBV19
CASRTENFNEQFF
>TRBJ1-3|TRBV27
CASSSAKPDRGFSGNTIYF
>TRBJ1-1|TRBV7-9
CASSPSGQRVGAFF
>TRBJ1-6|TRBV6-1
CASSEGRGRVFGPLHF
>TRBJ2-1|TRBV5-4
CASTPRYGSYEQFF
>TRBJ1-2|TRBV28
CASSSPPPSGYTF
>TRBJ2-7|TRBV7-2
CASRSGTGFPYEQYF
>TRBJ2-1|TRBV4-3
CASSQDLTVAGDNEQFF
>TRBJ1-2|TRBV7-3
CASSIQPNYGYTF
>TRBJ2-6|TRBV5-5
CASSLSFSGANVLTF
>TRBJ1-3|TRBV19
CASSSPGHPSSGNTIYF
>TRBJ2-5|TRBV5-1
CASSWGDPSKETQYF
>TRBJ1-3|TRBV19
CASSLGRGLTGNTIYF
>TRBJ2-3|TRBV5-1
CASSPDRATDTQYF
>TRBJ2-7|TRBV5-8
CASYTSTVSYEQYF
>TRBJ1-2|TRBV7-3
CASSKTGGPSYGYTF
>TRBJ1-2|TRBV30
CAWGGRESYGYTF
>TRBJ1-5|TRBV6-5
CASSYRGQPNQPQHF
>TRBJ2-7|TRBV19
CASSIDNRGHSYEQYF
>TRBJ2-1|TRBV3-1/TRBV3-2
CASSRGGDEQFF
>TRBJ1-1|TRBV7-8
CASSHPQGDGAFF
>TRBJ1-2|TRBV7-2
CASSLGPIYGYTF
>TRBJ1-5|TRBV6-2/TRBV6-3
CASSYSGGWDQPQHF
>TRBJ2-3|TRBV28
CASTLGGTGFGTQYF